This T cell receptor beta chain was identified in a study of blood T cell repertoires in COVID-19. Study background: Acute-phase and convalescent COVID-19 samples originated in the United States, Italy and Spain.

In the original workflow: Nucleated cell number was recorded as an estimate derived from reference gene primer amplification. TCRdb's table, derived via immunoSEQ multiplex PCR, lists solely in-frame clones and lacks some. V and J calls and clone size come straight from that table; D and trimming were deduced from the DNA. This repertoire shows hundreds of thousands of clones, roughly 83% found once; its top ten account for more than 7%. Input material: peripheral blood. The TCR comes from a man older than 75 with acute or convalescent COVID-19.

The CDR3 DNA is TGTGCCAGCAGCCAGATTGGGACAGAGAATGAAAAACTGTTTTTT. It codes for CASSQIGTENEKLFF. The chain couples TRBV3-1 (or the pseudogene TRBV3-2) to TRBJ1-4, with 7 positions matching TRBD1. The length of the CDR3 is 15 residues. Germline loops: CDR1 LGHDT, CDR2 YNNKEL (reference sequence). With 3 bases clipped from V and 5 bases from J, the junction kept 6 bases outside the gene matches.